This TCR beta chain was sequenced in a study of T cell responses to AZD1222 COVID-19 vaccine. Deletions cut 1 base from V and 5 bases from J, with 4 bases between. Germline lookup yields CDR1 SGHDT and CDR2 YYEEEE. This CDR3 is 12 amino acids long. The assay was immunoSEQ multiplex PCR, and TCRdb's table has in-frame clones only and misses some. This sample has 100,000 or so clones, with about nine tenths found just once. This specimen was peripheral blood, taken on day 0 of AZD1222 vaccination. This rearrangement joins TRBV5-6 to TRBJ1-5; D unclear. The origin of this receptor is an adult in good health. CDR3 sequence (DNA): TGTGCCAGCAGCTTGCTGGATCAGCCCCAGCATTTT. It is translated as CASSLLDQPQHF.